Listed below are T cell receptor beta chains from one sample, sequenced in a study of shared clonotypes between healthy human individuals. The assay was immunoSEQ multiplex PCR, and TCRdb's table has in-frame clones only and misses some. This sample carries roughly 1,800,000 clones, about 95% of them seen once, and the ten largest clones take approximately 1%. The sequencing input was naive CD8+ T cells sorted from blood. These receptors were taken from a man younger than 35 in good health. Each CDR3 is given without its conserved first and last residue. The order of the fields is V gene, J gene, CDR3 protein.

v_call: TRBV19
j_call: TRBJ2-7
cdr3_aa: ASSITVAYEQY

v_call: TRBV27
j_call: TRBJ1-4
cdr3_aa: ASSFGTGMIEKLF

v_call: TRBV6-5
j_call: TRBJ2-6
cdr3_aa: ASSYGSSGANVLT

v_call: TRBV6-5
j_call: TRBJ2-7
cdr3_aa: ASSYFGGLGEQY

v_call: TRBV11-2
j_call: TRBJ2-7
cdr3_aa: ASSPEGGFLYEQY

v_call: TRBV27
j_call: TRBJ1-5
cdr3_aa: ASSTGQLSNQPQH

v_call: TRBV7-6
j_call: TRBJ2-3
cdr3_aa: ASSLGPRASTDTQY

v_call: TRBV10-2
j_call: TRBJ1-5
cdr3_aa: ASNEGLFNQPQH

v_call: TRBV2
j_call: TRBJ2-3
cdr3_aa: ASTERSDTQY

v_call: TRBV2
j_call: TRBJ2-5
cdr3_aa: ASSEWLFGSTGKKNEETQY

v_call: TRBV27
j_call: TRBJ2-7
cdr3_aa: ASSLGFGTGVSYEQY

v_call: TRBV29-1
j_call: TRBJ1-2
cdr3_aa: SVSTPNGYT

v_call: TRBV2
j_call: TRBJ2-5
cdr3_aa: ASSAVGGDLETQY

v_call: TRBV7-6
j_call: TRBJ1-5
cdr3_aa: ASSLSSGFNQPQH

v_call: TRBV7-9
j_call: TRBJ2-1
cdr3_aa: ASSFLGQGYNEQF

v_call: TRBV6-1
j_call: TRBJ1-4
cdr3_aa: ASSWGGDSNEKLF

v_call: TRBV30
j_call: TRBJ2-1
cdr3_aa: AWTLSGLAYNEQF

v_call: TRBV30
j_call: TRBJ1-5
cdr3_aa: AWALGQHSNQPQH

v_call: TRBV10-1
j_call: TRBJ2-1
cdr3_aa: ASSGPGTSGYNEQF

v_call: TRBV27
j_call: TRBJ2-3
cdr3_aa: ASSPTQWGSDTQY

v_call: TRBV30
j_call: TRBJ2-1
cdr3_aa: AWRRGTPLGNEQF

v_call: TRBV14
j_call: TRBJ2-1
cdr3_aa: ASSSPGLAGGKYNEQF

v_call: TRBV27
j_call: TRBJ1-5
cdr3_aa: ASSLSGGRVIQPQH

v_call: TRBV18
j_call: TRBJ2-2
cdr3_aa: ASSPSVPGNTGELF

v_call: TRBV10-1
j_call: TRBJ2-1
cdr3_aa: ASSESIRGEQF

v_call: TRBV27
j_call: TRBJ2-7
cdr3_aa: ASSSSQGTISYEQY

v_call: TRBV10-3
j_call: TRBJ1-2
cdr3_aa: AISEGTGESYT

v_call: TRBV6-5
j_call: TRBJ2-7
cdr3_aa: ASSSGQGGYEQY

v_call: TRBV18
j_call: TRBJ2-7
cdr3_aa: ASSPGGLYSYEQY

v_call: TRBV7-9
j_call: TRBJ2-2
cdr3_aa: ASSLLPGQGTGELF